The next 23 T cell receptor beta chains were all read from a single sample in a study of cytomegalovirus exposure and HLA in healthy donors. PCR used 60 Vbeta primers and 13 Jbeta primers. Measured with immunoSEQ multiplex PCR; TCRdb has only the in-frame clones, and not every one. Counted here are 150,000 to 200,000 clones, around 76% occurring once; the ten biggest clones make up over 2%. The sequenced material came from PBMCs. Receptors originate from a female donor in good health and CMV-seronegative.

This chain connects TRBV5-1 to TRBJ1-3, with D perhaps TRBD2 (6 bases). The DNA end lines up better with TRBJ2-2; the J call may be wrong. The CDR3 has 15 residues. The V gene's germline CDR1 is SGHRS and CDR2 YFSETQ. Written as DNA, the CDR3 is TGCGCCAGCAGCCTGGGTGGAGGGATAACCGGGGAGCTGTTTTTT. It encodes CASSLGGGITGELFF.

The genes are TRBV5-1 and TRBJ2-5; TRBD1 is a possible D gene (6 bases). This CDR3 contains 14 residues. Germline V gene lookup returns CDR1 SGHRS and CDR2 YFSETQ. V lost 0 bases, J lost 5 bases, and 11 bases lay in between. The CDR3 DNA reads TGCGCCAGCAGCTTGGACAGGGCGCGGGAGACCCAGTACTTC. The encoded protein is CASSLDRARETQYF.

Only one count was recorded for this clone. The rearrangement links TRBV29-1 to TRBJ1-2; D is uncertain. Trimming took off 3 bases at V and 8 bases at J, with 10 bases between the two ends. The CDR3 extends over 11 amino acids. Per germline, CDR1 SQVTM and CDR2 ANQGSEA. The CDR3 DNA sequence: TGCAGCGTTGAGAGGGAAGGGGGCTACACCTTC. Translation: CSVEREGGYTF.

Written as DNA, the CDR3 is TGTGCCAGCAGCTTAGGCGGGAGCGCAGATACGCAGTATTTT. It codes for CASSLGGSADTQYF. This rearrangement joins TRBV7-8 to TRBJ2-3; TRBD2 aligns across 7 bases. CDR1 is SGHVS, CDR2 FQNEAQ, per germline. This CDR3 region has 14 residues. J lost 4 bases, V lost 1 base, and 2 bases had no gene match.

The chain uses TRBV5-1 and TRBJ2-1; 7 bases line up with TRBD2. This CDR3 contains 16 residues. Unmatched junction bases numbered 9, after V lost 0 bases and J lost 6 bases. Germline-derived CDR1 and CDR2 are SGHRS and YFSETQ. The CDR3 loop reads CASSLAATGGGNEQFF. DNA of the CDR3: TGCGCCAGCAGCTTGGCCGCCACAGGCGGGGGCAATGAGCAGTTCTTC.

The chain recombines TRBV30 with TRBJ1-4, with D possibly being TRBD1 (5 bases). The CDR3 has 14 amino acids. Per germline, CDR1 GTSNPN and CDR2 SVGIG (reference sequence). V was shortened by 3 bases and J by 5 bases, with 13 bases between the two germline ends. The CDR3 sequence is CAWRPRDRNEKLFF. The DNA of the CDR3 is TGTGCCTGGAGACCCAGAGACAGAAATGAAAAACTGTTTTTT.

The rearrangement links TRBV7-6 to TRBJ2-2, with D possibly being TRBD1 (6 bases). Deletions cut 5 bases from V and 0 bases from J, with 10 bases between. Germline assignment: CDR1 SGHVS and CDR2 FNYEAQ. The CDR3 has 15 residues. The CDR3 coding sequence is TGTGCCAGCAGCCTCCGGGACACGAACACCGGGGAGCTGTTTTTT. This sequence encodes CASSLRDTNTGELFF.

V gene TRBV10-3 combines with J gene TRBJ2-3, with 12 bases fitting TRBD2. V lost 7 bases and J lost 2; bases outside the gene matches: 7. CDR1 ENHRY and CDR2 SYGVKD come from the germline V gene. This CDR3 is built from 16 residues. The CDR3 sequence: CAINGASGRATDTQYF. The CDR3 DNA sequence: TGTGCCATCAATGGGGCTAGCGGGAGGGCCACAGATACGCAGTATTTT.

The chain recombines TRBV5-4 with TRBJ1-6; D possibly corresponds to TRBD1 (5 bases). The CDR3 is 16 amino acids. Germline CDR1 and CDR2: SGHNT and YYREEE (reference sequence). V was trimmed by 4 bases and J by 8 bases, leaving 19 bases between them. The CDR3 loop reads CASSNPGLSVDSPLHF. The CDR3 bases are TGTGCCAGCAGCAACCCGGGACTCAGCGTCGATTCACCCCTCCACTTT.

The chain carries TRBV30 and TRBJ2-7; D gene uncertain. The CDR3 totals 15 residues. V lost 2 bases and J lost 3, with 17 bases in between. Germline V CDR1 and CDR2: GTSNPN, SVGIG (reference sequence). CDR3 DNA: TGTGCCTGGAGTCAGGCCCTCCTACCCGTCTACGAGCAGTACTTC. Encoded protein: CAWSQALLPVYEQYF.

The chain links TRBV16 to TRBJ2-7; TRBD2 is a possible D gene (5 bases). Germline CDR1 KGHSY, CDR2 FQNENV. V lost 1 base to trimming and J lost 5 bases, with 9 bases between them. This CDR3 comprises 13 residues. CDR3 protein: CASSQFMRDEQYF. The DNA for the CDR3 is TGTGCCAGCAGCCAATTTATGAGGGACGAGCAGTACTTC.

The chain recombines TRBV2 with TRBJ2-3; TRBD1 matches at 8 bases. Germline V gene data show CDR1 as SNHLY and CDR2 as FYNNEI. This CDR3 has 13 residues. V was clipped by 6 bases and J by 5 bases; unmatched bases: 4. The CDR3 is CASSVDRGDTQYF. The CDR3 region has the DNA TGTGCCAGCAGCGTCGACAGGGGAGATACGCAGTATTTT.

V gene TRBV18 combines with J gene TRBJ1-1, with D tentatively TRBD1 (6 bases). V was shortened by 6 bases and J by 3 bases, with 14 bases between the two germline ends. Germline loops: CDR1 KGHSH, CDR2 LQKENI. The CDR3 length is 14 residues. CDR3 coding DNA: TGTGCCAGCTCTATAGGGAGGGGGGACACTGAAGCTTTCTTT. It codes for CASSIGRGDTEAFF. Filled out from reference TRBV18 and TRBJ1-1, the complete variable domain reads NAGVMQNPRHLVRRRGQEARLRCSPMKGHSHVYWYRQLPEEGLKFMVYLQKENIIDESGMPKERFSAEFPKEGPSILRIQQVVRGDSAAYFCASSIGRGDTEAFFGQGTRLTVV.

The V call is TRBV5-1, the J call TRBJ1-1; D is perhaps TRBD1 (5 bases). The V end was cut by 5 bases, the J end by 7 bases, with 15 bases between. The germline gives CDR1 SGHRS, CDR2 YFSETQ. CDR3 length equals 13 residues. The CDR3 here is CASRRGIGDEAFF. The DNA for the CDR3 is TGCGCCAGCAGACGGGGGATTGGGGATGAAGCTTTCTTT.

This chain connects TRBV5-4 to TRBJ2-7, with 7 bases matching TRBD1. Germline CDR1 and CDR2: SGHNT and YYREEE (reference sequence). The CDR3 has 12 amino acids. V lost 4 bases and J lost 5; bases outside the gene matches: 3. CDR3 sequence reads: CASSGTGDEQYF. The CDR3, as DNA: TGTGCCAGCAGCGGAACAGGGGACGAGCAGTACTTC.

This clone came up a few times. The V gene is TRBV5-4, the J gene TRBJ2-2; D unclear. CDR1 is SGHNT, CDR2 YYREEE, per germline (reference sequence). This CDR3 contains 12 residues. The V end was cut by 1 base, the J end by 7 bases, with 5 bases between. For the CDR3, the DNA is TGTGCCAGCAGCTTGTTCGGCGGGGAGCTGTTTTTT. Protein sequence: CASSLFGGELFF.

The CDR3 region is CASSFVTGGVKAGELFF. The DNA of the CDR3 is TGTGCCAGCAGCTTTGTAACAGGGGGAGTTAAGGCCGGGGAGCTGTTTTTT. This rearrangement joins TRBV7-3 to TRBJ2-2; TRBD1 agrees at 8 bases. Germline V gives CDR1 SGHTA, CDR2 FQGTGA. The J segment lost 6 bases and the V segment lost 3 bases, leaving 12 bases of the junction unmatched. The CDR3 contains 17 residues.

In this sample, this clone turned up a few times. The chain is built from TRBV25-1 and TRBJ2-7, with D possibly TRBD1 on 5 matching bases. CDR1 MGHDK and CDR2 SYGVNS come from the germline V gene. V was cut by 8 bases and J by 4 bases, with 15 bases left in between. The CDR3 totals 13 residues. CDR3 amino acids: CASLSTGTYEQYF. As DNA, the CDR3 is TGTGCCAGCCTTAGCACAGGAACTTACGAGCAGTACTTC.

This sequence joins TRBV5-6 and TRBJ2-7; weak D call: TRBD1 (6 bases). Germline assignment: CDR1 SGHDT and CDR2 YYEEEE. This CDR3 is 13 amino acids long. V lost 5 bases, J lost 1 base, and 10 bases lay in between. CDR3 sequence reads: CASSPTGSYEQYF. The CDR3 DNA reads TGTGCCAGCAGTCCTACAGGGTCCTACGAGCAGTACTTC.

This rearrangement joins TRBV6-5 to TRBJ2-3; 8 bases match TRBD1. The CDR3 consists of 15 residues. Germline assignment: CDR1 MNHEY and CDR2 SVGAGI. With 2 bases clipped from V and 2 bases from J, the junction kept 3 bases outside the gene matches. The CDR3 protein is CASSYQTGATDTQYF. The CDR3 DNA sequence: TGTGCCAGCAGTTACCAGACAGGGGCCACAGATACGCAGTATTTT.

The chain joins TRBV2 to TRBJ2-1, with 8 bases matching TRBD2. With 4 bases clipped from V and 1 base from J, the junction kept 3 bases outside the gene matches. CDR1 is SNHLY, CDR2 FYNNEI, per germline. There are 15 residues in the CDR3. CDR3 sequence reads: CASSVRGGSYNEQFF. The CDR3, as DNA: TGTGCCAGCAGTGTTCGCGGGGGGTCCTACAATGAGCAGTTCTTC.

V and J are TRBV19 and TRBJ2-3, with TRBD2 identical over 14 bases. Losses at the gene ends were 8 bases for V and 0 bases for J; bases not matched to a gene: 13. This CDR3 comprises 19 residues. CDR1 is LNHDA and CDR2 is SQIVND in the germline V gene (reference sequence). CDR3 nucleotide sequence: TGTGCCAGTGGGGGGGGGACTAGCGGGGGTCATCCTAGCACAGATACGCAGTATTTT. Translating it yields CASGGGTSGGHPSTDTQYF.

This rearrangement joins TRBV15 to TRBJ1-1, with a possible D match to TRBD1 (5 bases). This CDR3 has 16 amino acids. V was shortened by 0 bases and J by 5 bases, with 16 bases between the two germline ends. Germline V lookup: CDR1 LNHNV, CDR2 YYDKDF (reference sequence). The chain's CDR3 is CATSRDWGVAGTEAFF. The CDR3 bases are TGTGCCACCAGCAGAGATTGGGGGGTCGCTGGGACTGAAGCTTTCTTT.